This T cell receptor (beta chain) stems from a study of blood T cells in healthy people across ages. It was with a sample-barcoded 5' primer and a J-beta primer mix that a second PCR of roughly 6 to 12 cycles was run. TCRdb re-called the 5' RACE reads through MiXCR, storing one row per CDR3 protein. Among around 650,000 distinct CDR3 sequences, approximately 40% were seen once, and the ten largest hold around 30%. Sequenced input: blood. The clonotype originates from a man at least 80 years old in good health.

The DNA of the CDR3 is TGCGCCAGCAGCTCAGCGCGGGAAAGGCAGACCCAGTACTTC. Its protein product is CASSSARERQTQYF. The chain links TRBV4-1 to TRBJ2-5; maybe TRBD2 (6 bases). Trimming removed 5 bases at V and 6 bases at J, with 16 bases between. This CDR3 has 14 residues. Germline assignment: CDR1 MGHRA and CDR2 YSYEKL.